This T cell receptor (beta chain) came from a study of CD8 T cells in cerebrospinal fluid in Alzheimer's disease. Study summary: Plate-based nested PCR sequencing and droplet-based sequencing measured CSF T cell clonal expansion. General study points: Compared with controls, mild cognitive impairment or Alzheimer's disease patients showed higher maximum CSF clone percentages.

CSF cells underwent 10X single-cell V(D)J and 5' gene-expression profiling. After re-calling the 10x single-cell sequencing reads, TCRdb lists one entry per CDR3 protein, DNA absent. This listing includes a few hundred distinct CDR3 sequences. This CDR3 is built from 12 residues. CDR1 is SGHNT, CDR2 YYREEE, per germline (reference sequence). By frequency, this clonotype is medium-sized. Its target is unknown. What was sequenced was cerebrospinal fluid. The V call is TRBV5-4, the J call TRBJ2-1; without DNA, the TCRdb call of TRBD1 cannot be checked. This receptor was taken from a human donor with mild cognitive impairment. The CDR3 here is CASSFARDRVYF.